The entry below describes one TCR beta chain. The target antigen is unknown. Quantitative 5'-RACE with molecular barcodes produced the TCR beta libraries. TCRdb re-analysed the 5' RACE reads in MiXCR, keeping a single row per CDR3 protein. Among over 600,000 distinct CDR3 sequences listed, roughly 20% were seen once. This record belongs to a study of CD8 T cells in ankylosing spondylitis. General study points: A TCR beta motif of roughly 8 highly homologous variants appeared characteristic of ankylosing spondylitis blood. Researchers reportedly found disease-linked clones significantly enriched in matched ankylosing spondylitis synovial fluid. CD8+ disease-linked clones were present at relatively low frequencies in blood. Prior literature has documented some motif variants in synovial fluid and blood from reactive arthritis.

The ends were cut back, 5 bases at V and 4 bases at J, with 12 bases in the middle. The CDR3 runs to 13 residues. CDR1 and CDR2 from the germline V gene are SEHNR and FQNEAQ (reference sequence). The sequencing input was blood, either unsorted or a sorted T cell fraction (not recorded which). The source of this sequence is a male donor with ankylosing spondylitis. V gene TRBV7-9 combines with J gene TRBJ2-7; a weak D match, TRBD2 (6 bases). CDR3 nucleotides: TGTGCCAGCAGCCTCCCTAGCGCTTACGAGCAGTACTTC. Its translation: CASSLPSAYEQYF.